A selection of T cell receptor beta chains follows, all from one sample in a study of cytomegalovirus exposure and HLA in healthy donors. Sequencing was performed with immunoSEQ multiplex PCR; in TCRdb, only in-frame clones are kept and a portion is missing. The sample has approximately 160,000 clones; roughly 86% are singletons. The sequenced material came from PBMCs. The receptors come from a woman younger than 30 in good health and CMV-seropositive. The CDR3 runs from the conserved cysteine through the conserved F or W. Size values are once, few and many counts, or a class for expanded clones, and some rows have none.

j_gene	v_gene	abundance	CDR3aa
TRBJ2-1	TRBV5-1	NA	CASTSGNYNEQFF
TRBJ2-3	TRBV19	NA	CASIDGRVADTQYF
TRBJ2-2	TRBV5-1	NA	CASSLTGLNTGELFF
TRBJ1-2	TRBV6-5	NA	CASSYSEGVYGYTF
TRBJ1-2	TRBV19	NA	CASSIGAEWVGGYTF
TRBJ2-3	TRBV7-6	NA	CASSLSGLPVDTQYF
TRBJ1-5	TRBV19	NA	CASSIGAVPQHF
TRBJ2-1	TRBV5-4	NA	CASRLGLQLGEQFF
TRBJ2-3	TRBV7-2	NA	CASSLDFRTDTQYF
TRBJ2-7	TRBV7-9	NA	CASSAPPGTSGEQYF
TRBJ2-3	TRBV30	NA	CAWSGASGSTDTQYF
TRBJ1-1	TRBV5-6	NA	CASSLAGITEAFF
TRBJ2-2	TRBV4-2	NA	CASSQDGLDTGELFF
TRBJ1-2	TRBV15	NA	CATSRDLFADREVGYTF
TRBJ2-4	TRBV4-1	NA	CASSQPSGLAKNIQYF
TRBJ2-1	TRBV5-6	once	CASSFFRRSGSYNEQFF
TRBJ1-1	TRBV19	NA	CASSLQKNTEAFF
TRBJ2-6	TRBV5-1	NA	CASSWAARQGIPSSGANVLTF
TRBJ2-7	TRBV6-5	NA	CASSYGQGSYEQYF
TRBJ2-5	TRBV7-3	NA	CASSLGQGARETQYF
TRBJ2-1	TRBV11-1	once	CASSLRTGLAGVHEQFF
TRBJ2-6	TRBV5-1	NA	CARSTGGVGANVLTF
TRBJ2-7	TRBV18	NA	CASSPQDRAEQYF
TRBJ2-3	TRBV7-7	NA	CASSLAEGRTSTDTQYF
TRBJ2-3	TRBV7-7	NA	CASSPQTGAADTQYF
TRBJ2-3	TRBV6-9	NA	CASPFHGRGHFGTDTQYF
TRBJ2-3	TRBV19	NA	CASSTLAGGSTDTQYF
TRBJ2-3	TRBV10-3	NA	CAISEQASGPTDTQYF
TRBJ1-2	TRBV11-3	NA	CASSITGAQGYTF
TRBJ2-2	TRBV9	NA	CASSAGQGTGELFF
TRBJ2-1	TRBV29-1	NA	CSVEYPWASGRAINEQFF
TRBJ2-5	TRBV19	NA	CASSNRGETQYF
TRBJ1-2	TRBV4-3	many	CASSQSPEGIPGYTF
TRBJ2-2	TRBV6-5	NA	CASRTRDSVAGELFF
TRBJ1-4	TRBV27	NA	CASSLGTNPANEKLFF
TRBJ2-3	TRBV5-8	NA	CASSLGDIGTDTQYF
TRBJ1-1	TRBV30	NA	CAYSGQGLTEAFF
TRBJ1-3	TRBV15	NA	CATSTATGELGTIYF
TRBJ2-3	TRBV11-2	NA	CASRPDFAATDTQYF
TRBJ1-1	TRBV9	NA	CASSVHRGGLAFF
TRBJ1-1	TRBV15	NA	CATSRDPRGTEAFF
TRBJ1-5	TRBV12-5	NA	CASGLLPRVKGDQPQHF